This T cell receptor beta chain was captured by sequencing in a study of early T cells in non-severe SARS-CoV-2 infection. As for the study in general: Whole-blood bulk RNA, unsorted, was sequenced, and chains were unpaired.

In TCRdb, the 5' RACE reads were re-called with MiXCR into one record per CDR3 protein. The sample includes about 64,000 distinct CDR3 sequences, around 20% seen only once; the top ten take roughly 8.2%. The V and J ends lost 4 bases and 0 bases respectively, with 13 bases between them. CDR1 and CDR2 (germline): SGHRS, YFSETQ. CDR3 length equals 16 residues. This clonotype was detected only a few times. Its antigen is as yet unknown. Study-level results: VDJdb matching favored anti-spike CD8 responses, missing private and CD4 specificities.

V gene TRBV5-1 combines with J gene TRBJ1-4, with D hard to call. The starting material was whole blood, obtained at baseline. This clonotype originated in an adult who was a healthcare worker with PCR-confirmed SARS-CoV-2 infection or an uninfected control (not recorded which). The CDR3 loop reads CASSEGWATTNEKLFF. The DNA of the CDR3 is TGCGCCAGCAGCGAAGGGTGGGCAACAACTAATGAAAAACTGTTTTTT.